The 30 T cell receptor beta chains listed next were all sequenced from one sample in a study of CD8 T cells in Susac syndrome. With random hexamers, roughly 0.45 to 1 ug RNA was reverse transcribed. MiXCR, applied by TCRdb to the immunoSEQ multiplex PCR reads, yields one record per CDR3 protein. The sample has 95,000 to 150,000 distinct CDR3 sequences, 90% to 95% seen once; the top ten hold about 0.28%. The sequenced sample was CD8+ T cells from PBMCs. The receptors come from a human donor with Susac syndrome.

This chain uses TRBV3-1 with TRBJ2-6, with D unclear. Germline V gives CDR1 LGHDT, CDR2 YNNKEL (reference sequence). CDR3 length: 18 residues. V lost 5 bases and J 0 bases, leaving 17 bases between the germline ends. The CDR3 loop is CASSVPSKPDSGANVLTF. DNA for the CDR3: TGTGCCAGCAGCGTCCCGAGCAAGCCCGACTCTGGGGCCAACGTCCTGACTTTC.

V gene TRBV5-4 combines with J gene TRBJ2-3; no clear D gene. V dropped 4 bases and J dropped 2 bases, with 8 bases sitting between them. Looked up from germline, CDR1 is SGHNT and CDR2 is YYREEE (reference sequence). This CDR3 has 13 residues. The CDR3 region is CASSPDATDTQYF. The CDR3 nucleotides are TGTGCCAGCAGCCCAGACGCCACAGATACGCAGTATTTT.

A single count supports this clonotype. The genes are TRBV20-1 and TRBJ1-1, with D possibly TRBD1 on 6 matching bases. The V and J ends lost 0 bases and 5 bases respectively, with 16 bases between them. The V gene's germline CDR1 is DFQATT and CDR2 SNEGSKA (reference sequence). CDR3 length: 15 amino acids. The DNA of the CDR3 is TGCAGTGCTAGAGATAGGTCGGACAGCAGGACTGAAGCTTTCTTT. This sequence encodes CSARDRSDSRTEAFF.

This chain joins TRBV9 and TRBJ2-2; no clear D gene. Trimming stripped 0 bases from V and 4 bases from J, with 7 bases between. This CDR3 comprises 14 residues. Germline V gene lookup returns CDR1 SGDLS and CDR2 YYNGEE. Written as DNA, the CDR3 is TGTGCCAGCAGCGTAGTTGGGTCCACCGGGGAGCTGTTTTTT. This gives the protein CASSVVGSTGELFF.

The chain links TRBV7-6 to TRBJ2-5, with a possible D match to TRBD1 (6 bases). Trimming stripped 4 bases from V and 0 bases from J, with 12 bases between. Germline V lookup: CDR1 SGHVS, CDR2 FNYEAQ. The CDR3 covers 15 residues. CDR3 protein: CASSSTGKYQETQYF. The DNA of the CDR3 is TGTGCCAGCAGCTCCACAGGGAAGTACCAAGAGACCCAGTACTTC.

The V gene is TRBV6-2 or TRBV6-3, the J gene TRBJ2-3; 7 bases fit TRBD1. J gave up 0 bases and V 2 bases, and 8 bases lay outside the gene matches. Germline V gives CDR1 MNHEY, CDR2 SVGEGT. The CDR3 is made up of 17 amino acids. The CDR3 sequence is CASSYTQRDSSTDTQYF. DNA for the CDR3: TGTGCCAGCAGTTACACGCAACGGGACAGCAGCACAGATACGCAGTATTTT.

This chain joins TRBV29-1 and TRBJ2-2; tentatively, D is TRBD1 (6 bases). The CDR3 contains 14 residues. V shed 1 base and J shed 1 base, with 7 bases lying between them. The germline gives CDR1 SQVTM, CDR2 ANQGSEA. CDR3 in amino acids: CSVEAGENTGELFF. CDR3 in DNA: TGCAGCGTTGAAGCAGGGGAGAACACCGGGGAGCTGTTTTTT.

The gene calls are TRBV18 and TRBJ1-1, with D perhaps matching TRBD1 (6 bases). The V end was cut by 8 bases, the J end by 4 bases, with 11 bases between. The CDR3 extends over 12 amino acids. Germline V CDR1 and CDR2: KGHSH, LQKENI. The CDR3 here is CASKDSGTEAFF. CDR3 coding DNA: TGTGCCAGCAAGGACAGTGGCACTGAAGCTTTCTTT. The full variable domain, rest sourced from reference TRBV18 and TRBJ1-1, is NAGVMQNPRHLVRRRGQEARLRCSPMKGHSHVYWYRQLPEEGLKFMVYLQKENIIDESGMPKERFSAEFPKEGPSILRIQQVVRGDSAAYFCASKDSGTEAFFGQGTRLTVV.

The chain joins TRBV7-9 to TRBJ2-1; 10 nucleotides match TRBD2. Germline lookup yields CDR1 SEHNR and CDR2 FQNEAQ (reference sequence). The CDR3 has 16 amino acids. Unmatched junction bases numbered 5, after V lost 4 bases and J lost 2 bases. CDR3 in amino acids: CASSSERGGTYNEQFF. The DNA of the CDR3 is TGTGCCAGCAGCTCAGAGCGGGGGGGTACCTACAATGAGCAGTTCTTC.

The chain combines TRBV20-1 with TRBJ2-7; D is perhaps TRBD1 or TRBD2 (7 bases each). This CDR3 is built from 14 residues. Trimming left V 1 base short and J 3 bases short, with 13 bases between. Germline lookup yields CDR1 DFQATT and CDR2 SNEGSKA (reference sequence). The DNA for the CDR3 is TGCAGTGCTAGAGGTTCAGGGGGGGGCTACGAGCAGTACTTC. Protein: CSARGSGGGYEQYF.

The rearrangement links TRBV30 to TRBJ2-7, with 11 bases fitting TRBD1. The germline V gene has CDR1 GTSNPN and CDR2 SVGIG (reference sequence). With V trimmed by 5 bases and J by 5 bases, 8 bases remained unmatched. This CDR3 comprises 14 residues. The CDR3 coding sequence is TGTGCCTGGGGAACTGGACAGGGGGCCCACGAGCAGTACTTC. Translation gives CAWGTGQGAHEQYF.

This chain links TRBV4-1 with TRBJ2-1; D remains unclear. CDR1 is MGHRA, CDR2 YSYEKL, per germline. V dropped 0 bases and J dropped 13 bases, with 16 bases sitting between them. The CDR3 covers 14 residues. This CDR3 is CASSQDSEDLGQFF. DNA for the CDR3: TGCGCCAGCAGCCAAGACAGTGAGGATCTTGGCCAGTTCTTC.

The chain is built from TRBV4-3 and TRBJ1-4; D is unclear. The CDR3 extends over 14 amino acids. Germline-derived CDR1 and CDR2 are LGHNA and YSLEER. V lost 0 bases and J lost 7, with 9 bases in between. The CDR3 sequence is CASSQDRWGEKLFF. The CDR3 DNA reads TGCGCCAGCAGCCAAGATCGGTGGGGTGAAAAACTGTTTTTT.

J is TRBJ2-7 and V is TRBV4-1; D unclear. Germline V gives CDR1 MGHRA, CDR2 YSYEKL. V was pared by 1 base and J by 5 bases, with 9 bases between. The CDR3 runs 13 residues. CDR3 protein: CASSQVLWDEQYF. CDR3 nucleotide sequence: TGCGCCAGCAGCCAAGTCCTTTGGGACGAGCAGTACTTC.

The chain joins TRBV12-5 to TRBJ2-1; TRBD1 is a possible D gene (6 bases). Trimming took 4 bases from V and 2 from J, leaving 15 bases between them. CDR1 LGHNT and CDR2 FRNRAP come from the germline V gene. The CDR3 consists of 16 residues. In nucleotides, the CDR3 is TGTGCTAGTGGTTCACTGAAGGGGGACCCCTACAATGAGCAGTTCTTC. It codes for CASGSLKGDPYNEQFF.

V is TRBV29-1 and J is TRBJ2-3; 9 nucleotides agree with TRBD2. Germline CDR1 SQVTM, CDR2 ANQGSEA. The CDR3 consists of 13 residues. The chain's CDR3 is CSATSGSTDTQYF. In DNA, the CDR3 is TGCAGTGCTACTAGCGGGAGCACAGATACGCAGTATTTT.

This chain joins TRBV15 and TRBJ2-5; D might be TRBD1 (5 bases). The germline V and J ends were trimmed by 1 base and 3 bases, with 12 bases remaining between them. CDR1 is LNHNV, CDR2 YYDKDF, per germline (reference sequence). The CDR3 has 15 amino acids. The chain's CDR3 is CATSRGAGMEETQYF. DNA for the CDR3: TGTGCCACCAGCAGAGGGGCAGGGATGGAAGAGACCCAGTACTTC.

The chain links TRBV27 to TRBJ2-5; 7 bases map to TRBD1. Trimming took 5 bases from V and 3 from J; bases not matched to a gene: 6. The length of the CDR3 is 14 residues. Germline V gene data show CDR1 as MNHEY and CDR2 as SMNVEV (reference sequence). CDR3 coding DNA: TGTGCCAGCAGTACGCCCGGGACAGAAGAGACCCAGTACTTC. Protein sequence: CASSTPGTEETQYF.

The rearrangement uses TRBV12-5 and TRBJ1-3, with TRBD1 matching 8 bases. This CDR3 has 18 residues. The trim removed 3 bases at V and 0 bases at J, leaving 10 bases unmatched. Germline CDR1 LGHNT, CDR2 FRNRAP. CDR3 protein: CASGFFLDRGNSGNTIYF. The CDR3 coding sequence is TGTGCTAGTGGTTTCTTCCTCGACAGGGGAAACTCTGGAAACACCATATATTTT.

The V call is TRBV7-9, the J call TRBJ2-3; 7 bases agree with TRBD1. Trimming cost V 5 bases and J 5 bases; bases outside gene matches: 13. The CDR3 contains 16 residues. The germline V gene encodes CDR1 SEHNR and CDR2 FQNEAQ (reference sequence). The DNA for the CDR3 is TGTGCCAGCAGCGCAACAGGGGACCTCTTAGGAGATACGCAGTATTTT. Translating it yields CASSATGDLLGDTQYF.

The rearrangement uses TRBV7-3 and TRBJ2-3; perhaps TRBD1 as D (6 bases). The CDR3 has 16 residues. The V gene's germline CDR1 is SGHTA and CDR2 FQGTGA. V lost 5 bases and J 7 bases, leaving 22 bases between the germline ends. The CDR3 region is CASSPRAGEYFNTQYF. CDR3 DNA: TGTGCCAGCAGCCCCCGGGCAGGGGAATACTTTAATACGCAGTATTTT.

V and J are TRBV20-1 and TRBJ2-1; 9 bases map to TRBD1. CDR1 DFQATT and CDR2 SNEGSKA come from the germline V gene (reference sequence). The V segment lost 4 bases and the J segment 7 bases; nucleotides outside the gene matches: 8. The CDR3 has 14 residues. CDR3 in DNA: TGCAGTGCTACGGGACAGGGTCAAAATAATGAGCAGTTCTTC. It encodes CSATGQGQNNEQFF.

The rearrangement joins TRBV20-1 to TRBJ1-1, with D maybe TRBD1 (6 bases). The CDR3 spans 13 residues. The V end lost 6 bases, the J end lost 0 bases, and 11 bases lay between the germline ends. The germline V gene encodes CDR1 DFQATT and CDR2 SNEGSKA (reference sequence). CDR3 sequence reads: CSADTGMNTEAFF. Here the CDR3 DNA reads TGCAGTGCAGACACAGGGATGAACACTGAAGCTTTCTTT.

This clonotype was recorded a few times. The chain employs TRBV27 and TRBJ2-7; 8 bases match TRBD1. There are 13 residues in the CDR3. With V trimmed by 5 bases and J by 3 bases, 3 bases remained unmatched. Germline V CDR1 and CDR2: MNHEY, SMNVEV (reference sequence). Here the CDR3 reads CASSPDRGYEQYF. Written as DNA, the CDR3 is TGTGCCAGCAGTCCCGACAGGGGCTACGAGCAGTACTTC.

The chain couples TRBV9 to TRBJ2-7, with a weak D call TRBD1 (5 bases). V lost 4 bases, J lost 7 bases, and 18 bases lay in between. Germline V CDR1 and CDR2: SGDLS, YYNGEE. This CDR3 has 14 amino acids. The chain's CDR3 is CASSRAGSLVEQYF. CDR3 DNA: TGTGCCAGCAGCCGGGCAGGGTCCCTGGTGGAGCAGTACTTC.

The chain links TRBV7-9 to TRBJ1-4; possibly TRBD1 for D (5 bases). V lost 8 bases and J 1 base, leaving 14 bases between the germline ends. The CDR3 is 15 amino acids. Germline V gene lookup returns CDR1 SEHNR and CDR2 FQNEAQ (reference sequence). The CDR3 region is CASAKGIQTNEKLFF. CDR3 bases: TGTGCCAGCGCGAAGGGGATCCAAACTAATGAAAAACTGTTTTTT.

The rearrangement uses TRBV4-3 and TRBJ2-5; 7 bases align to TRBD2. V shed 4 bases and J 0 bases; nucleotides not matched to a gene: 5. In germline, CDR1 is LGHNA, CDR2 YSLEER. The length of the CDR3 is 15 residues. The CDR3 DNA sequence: TGCGCCAGCAGCCGACTACTAGCGAACCAAGAGACCCAGTACTTC. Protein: CASSRLLANQETQYF.

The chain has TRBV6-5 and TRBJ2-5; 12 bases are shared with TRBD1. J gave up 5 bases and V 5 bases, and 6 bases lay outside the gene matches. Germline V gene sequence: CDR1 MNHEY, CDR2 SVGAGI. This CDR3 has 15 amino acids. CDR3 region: CASSRGTGGAETQYF. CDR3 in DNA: TGTGCCAGCAGTCGAGGGACAGGGGGCGCCGAGACCCAGTACTTC.

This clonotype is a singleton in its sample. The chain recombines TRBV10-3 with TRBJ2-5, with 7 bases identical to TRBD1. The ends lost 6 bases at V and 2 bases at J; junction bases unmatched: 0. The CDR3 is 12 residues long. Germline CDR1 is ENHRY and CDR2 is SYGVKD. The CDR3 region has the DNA TGTGCCATCAGGGGACAGCAAGAGACCCAGTACTTC. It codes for CAIRGQQETQYF.

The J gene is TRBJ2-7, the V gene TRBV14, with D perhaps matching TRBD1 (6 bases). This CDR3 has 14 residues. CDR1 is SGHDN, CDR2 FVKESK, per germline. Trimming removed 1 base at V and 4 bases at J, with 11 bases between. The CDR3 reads CASSQVNRVYEQYF. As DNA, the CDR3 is TGTGCCAGCAGCCAAGTAAACAGGGTGTACGAGCAGTACTTC.